A single sample is the source of the 16 T cell receptor beta chains below, sequenced in a study of shared clonotypes between healthy human individuals (dated by TCRdb to the early 2020s). The library was obtained by the immunoSEQ multiplex PCR assay. TCRdb took this table from immuneACCESS and kept in-frame rearrangements with V and J called. Such tables lack part of the clones; where checked against another copy, unresolved V genes explain under half of the gap, and the rest is unexplained. For this sample the table gives over 400,000 clones, of which approximately 84% were detected only once. About 13% of the sample is held by the ten biggest clonotypes. The sample was PBMCs. These receptors all stem from a woman aged 40-49 years in good health. Some clones in this sample may be carry-over from other donors' samples.

The rearrangement uses TRBV5-5 and TRBJ2-5; 16 positions match TRBD2. The germline V gene encodes CDR1 SGHKS and CDR2 YYEKEE (reference sequence). The CDR3 is made up of 16 amino acids. The V and J ends lost 4 bases and 5 bases, in that order; junction bases with no gene match: 5. The CDR3 spells CASSLGLAGGVETQYF. The CDR3 nucleotides read TGTGCCAGCAGCCTGGGACTAGCGGGAGGGGTGGAGACCCAGTACTTC.

This clone was found many times. The same CDR3 arises from other DNA sequences in this sample as well. V gene TRBV4-1 combines with J gene TRBJ2-2; no definite D call. V was cut by 3 bases and J by 2 bases, with 4 bases left in between. Germline-derived CDR1 and CDR2 are MGHRA and YSYEKL. CDR3 length: 13 amino acids. In DNA, the CDR3 is TGCGCCAGCAGCCAGAGTAACACCGGGGAGCTGTTTTTT. This translates into CASSQSNTGELFF.

Turning to this clone: A far larger clone is one base from this, pointing to a likely read error. This same CDR3 is encoded by further DNA sequences in the sample. This rearrangement joins TRBV19 to TRBJ1-5; no definite D call. Germline V gene lookup returns CDR1 LNHDA and CDR2 SQIVND (reference sequence). This CDR3 spans 17 amino acids. CDR3: CASSIGTDSLGNQPQHF. Here the CDR3 DNA reads TGTGCCAGTAGTATAGGAACAGACTCTTTGGGCAACCAGCCCCAGCATTTT. The full variable domain, with the rest looked up from reference TRBV19 and TRBJ1-5, is DGGITQSPKYLFRKEGQNVTLSCEQNLNHDAMYWYRQDPGQGLRLIYYSQIVNDFQKGDIAEGYSVSREKKESFPLTVTSAQKNPTAFYLCASSIGTDSLGNQPQHFGDGTRLSIL.

In the case of this clone: This sample includes further DNA sequences coding for the same CDR3. CDR3: CSVAGSGANVLTF. The CDR3 DNA reads as TGCAGCGTTGCGGGCTCTGGGGCCAACGTCCTGACTTTC. This sequence joins TRBV29-1 and TRBJ2-6; D is unclear. Germline assignment: CDR1 SQVTM and CDR2 ANQGSEA. Trimming pared 4 bases from V and 0 bases from J, leaving 4 bases between. The CDR3 is made up of 13 amino acids.

The chain carries TRBV18 and TRBJ2-5; 10 positions match TRBD2. Trimming removed 1 base from V and 2 bases from J; junction bases left unmatched: 1. Germline CDR1 and CDR2: KGHSH and LQKENI. This CDR3 comprises 15 residues. DNA for the CDR3: TGTGCCAGCTCACCACTAGCGGGAGGACAAGAGACCCAGTACTTC. It codes for CASSPLAGGQETQYF.

This chain links TRBV7-2 with TRBJ2-7; maybe TRBD1 (6 bases). V dropped 7 bases and J dropped 2 bases, with 15 bases sitting between them. Per germline, CDR1 SGHTA and CDR2 FQGNSA. The CDR3 totals 14 residues. The CDR3 DNA follows: TGTGCCAGCACCCGGCCGGGACACACCTACGAGCAGTACTTC. As protein: CASTRPGHTYEQYF.

This clone was picked up a small number of times. A far larger clone lies a single base away; this is likely a read error. The chain carries TRBV19 and TRBJ2-5, with D tentatively TRBD1 or TRBD2 (6 bases each). This CDR3 has 13 residues. The germline gives CDR1 LNHDA, CDR2 SQIVND (reference sequence). With 3 bases removed from V and 5 bases from J, the gap between germline ends came to 10 bases. The CDR3 DNA sequence: TGTGCCAGTAGTATGGGGGGCAGTGAGACCCAGTACTTC. It yields the protein CASSMGGSETQYF.

This sequence joins TRBV19 and TRBJ2-5; TRBD2 aligns across 12 bases. The trim removed 5 bases at V and 3 bases at J, leaving 4 bases unmatched. This CDR3 region has 15 residues. CDR1 is LNHDA, CDR2 SQIVND, per germline (reference sequence). The CDR3 coding sequence is TGTGCCAGTAGTGACCGACTAGCGGGAGAAGAGACCCAGTACTTC. It translates to CASSDRLAGEETQYF.

Details on this clone: A far larger clone is a single base away, which makes a read error likely. The same CDR3 arises from other DNA sequences in this sample as well. The chain has TRBV30 and TRBJ2-5, with a possible D match to TRBD2 (5 bases). Trimming removed 2 bases at V and 8 bases at J, with 15 bases between. In germline, CDR1 is GTSNPN, CDR2 SVGIG (reference sequence). The CDR3 length is 13 residues. CDR3 region: CAWSHGSRDTQYF. The CDR3 DNA sequence: TGTGCCTGGAGTCACGGCAGTCGGGATACCCAGTACTTC. Together with reference TRBV30 and TRBJ2-5, the CDR3 gives the full variable domain: SQTIHQWPATLVQPVGSPLSLECTVEGTSNPNLYWYRQAAGRGLQLLFYSVGIGQISSEVPQNLSASRPQDRQFILSSKKLLLSDSGFYLCAWSHGSRDTQYFGPGTRLLVL.

As for this clone: A read error likely explains this, since a far larger clone differs by one base. The gene calls are TRBV5-6 and TRBJ2-5, with 7 nucleotides matching TRBD2. The CDR3 totals 13 residues. Per germline, CDR1 SGHDT and CDR2 YYEEEE. With 3 bases clipped from V and 8 bases from J, the junction kept 7 bases outside the gene matches. CDR3 sequence: CASSSGTTDTQYF. CDR3 nucleotide sequence: TGTGCCAGCAGCTCCGGGACTACTGATACCCAGTACTTC.

Note on this clone: It is likely a read error: a sequence one base away is far more abundant. This specimen includes other DNA sequences encoding the same CDR3. The rearrangement uses TRBV6-5 and TRBJ2-7, with no clear D. Germline V gene sequence: CDR1 MNHEY, CDR2 SVGAGI. This CDR3 region has 13 residues. CDR3 sequence: CASSYTATYEQYF. The DNA of the CDR3 is TGTGCTAGCAGTTATACGGCGACCTACGAGCAGTACTTC.

The chain recombines TRBV27 with TRBJ1-2; 8 nucleotides agree with TRBD1. V lost 6 bases to trimming and J lost 7 bases; unmatched junction nucleotides: 10. Per germline, CDR1 MNHEY and CDR2 SMNVEV (reference sequence). The CDR3 extends over 14 amino acids. In DNA form, the CDR3 reads TGTGCCAGCAGGGACCATCGACAGGGGAGTGGCTACACCTTC. This gives the protein CASRDHRQGSGYTF.

This clone turned up a few times. The chain uses TRBV5-6 and TRBJ2-1; D ambiguous. The germline V and J ends were trimmed by 0 bases and 8 bases, with 9 bases remaining between them. Germline values: CDR1 SGHDT, CDR2 YYEEEE. The CDR3 covers 13 residues. The CDR3 protein is CASSLAGVDEQFF. DNA for the CDR3: TGTGCCAGCAGCTTGGCAGGTGTCGATGAGCAGTTCTTC.

The genes are TRBV30 and TRBJ1-5; 8 positions agree with TRBD1. Germline V CDR1 and CDR2: GTSNPN, SVGIG (reference sequence). The V gene end was trimmed by 5 bases and the J gene end by 7 bases; junction bases not matched to a gene: 7. The length of the CDR3 is 13 residues. CDR3 amino acids: CAWAETGAQPQHF. The CDR3 coding sequence is TGTGCCTGGGCCGAGACAGGGGCCCAGCCCCAGCATTTT.

The rearrangement uses TRBV6-5 and TRBJ1-1; weak D call: TRBD1 (6 bases). The CDR3 extends over 15 amino acids. Trimming pared 2 bases from V and 2 bases from J, leaving 12 bases between. Germline CDR1 is MNHEY and CDR2 is SVGAGI. The CDR3 region is CASSYDVGQNTEAFF. CDR3 nucleotide sequence: TGTGCCAGCAGTTACGATGTGGGACAAAACACTGAAGCTTTCTTT.

The chain couples TRBV4-2 to TRBJ1-2, with D perhaps matching TRBD1 (5 bases). V was shortened by 0 bases and J by 1 base, with 12 bases between the two germline ends. Germline CDR1 reads LGHNA; CDR2 reads YNFKEQ. This CDR3 spans 16 amino acids. The CDR3 nucleotides read TGTGCCAGCAGCCAAGATGCTTCAAGGGGTAACTATGGCTACACCTTC. Residues: CASSQDASRGNYGYTF.